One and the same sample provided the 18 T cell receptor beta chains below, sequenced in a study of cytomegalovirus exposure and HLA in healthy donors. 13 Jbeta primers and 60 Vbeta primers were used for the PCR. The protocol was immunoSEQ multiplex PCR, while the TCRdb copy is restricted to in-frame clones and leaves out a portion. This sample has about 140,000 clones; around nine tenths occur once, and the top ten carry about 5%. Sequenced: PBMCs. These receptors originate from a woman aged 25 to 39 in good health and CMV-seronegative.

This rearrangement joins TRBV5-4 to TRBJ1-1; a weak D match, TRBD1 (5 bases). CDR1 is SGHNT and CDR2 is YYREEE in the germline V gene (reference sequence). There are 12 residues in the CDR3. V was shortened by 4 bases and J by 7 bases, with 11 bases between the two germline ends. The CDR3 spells CASSGTKVEAFF. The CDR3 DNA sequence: TGTGCCAGCAGCGGGACTAAAGTTGAAGCTTTCTTT.

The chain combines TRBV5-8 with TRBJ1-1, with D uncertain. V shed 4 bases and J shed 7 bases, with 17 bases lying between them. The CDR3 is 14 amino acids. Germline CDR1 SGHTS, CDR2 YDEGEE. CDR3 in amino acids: CASSLDGENGEAFF. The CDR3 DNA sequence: TGTGCCAGCAGCCTGGACGGGGAGAACGGTGAAGCTTTCTTT.

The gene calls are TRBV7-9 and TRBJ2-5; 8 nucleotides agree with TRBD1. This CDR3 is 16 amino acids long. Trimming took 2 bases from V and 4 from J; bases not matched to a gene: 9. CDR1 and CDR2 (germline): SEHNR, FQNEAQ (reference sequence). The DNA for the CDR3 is TGTGCCAGCAGCTTACCGAGTTCAGGGGGCGGAGAGACCCAGTACTTC. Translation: CASSLPSSGGGETQYF. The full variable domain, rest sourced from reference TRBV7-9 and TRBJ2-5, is DTGVSQNPRHKITKRGQNVTFRCDPISEHNRLYWYRQTLGQGPEFLTYFQNEAQLEKSRLLSDRFSAERPKGSFSTLEIQRTEQGDSAMYLCASSLPSSGGGETQYFGPGTRLLVL.

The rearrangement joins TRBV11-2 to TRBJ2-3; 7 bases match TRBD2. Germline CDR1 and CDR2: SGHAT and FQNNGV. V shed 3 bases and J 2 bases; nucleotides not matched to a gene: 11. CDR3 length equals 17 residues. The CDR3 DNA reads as TGTGCCAGCAGCTTCGTGGGGGACGGGGGGTACACAGATACGCAGTATTTT. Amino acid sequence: CASSFVGDGGYTDTQYF.

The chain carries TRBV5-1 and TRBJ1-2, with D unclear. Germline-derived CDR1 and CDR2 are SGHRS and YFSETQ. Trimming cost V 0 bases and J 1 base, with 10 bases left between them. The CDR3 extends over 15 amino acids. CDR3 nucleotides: TGCGCCAGCAGCTTGGCCCCGGGTTATAACTATGGCTACACCTTC. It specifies CASSLAPGYNYGYTF.

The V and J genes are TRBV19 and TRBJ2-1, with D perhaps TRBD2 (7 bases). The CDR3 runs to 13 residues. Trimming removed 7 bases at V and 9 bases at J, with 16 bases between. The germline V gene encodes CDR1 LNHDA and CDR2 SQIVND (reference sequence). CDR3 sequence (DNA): TGTGCCAGTATGGGGGGGGCCTCTGGTGAGCAGTTCTTC. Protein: CASMGGASGEQFF.

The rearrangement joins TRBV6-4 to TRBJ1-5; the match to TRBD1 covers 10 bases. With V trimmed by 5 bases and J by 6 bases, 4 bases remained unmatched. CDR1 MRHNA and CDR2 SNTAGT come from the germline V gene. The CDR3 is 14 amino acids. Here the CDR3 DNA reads TGTGCCAGCAGTCCGGACAGGGGGTGTCAGCCCCAGCATTTT. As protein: CASSPDRGCQPQHF.

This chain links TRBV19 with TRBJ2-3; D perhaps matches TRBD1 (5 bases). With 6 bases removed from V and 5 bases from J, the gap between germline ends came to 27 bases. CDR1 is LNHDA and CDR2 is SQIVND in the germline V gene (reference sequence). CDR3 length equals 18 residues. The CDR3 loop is CASSRTPALGVGGDTQYF. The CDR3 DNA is TGTGCCAGTAGCCGAACCCCAGCTCTAGGGGTAGGTGGAGATACGCAGTATTTT.

For the CDR3, the DNA is TGTGCCAGCAGCTTAGGGTGGACTGAAGTCACAGATACGCAGTATTTT. Residues: CASSLGWTEVTDTQYF. The chain recombines TRBV7-9 with TRBJ2-3; D might be TRBD2 (5 bases). Germline lookup yields CDR1 SEHNR and CDR2 FQNEAQ (reference sequence). The CDR3 runs 16 residues. V lost 1 base, J lost 2 bases, and 13 bases lay in between.

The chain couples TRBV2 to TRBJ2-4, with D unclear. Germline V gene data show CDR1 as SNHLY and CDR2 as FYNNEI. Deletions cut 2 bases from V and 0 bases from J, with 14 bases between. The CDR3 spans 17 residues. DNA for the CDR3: TGTGCCAGCAGTGAAAGAATTAGCCTATTAGCCAAAAACATTCAGTACTTC. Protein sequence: CASSERISLLAKNIQYF.

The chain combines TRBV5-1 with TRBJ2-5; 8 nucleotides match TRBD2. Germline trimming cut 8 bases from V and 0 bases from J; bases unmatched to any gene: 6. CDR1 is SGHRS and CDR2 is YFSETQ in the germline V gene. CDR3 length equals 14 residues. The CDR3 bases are TGCGCCAGTTCAGATAGCGGGAACCAAGAGACCCAGTACTTC. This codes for CASSDSGNQETQYF.

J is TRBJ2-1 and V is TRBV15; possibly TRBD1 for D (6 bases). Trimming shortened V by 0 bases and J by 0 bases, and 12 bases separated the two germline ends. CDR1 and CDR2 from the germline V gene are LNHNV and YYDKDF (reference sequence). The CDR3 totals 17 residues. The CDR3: CATSREGDMSSYNEQFF. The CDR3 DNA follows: TGTGCCACCAGCAGAGAGGGGGACATGAGCTCCTACAATGAGCAGTTCTTC. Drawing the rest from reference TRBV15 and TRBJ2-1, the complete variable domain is DAMVIQNPRYQVTQFGKPVTLSCSQTLNHNVMYWYQQKSSQAPKLLFHYYDKDFNNEADTPDNFQSRRPNTSFCFLDIRSPGLGDTAMYLCATSREGDMSSYNEQFFGPGTRLTVL.

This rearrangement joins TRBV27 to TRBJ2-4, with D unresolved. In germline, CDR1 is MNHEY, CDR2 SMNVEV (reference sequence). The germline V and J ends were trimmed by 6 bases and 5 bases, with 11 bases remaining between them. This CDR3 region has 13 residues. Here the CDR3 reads CASSPRPENIQYF. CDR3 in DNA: TGTGCCAGCAGCCCACGCCCGGAAAACATTCAGTACTTC.

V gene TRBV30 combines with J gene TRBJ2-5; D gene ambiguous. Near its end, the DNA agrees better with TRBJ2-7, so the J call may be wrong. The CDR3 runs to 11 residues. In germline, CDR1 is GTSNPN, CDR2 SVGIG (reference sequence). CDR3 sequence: CAWSGLNEQYF. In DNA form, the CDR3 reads TGTGCCTGGAGTGGATTGAACGAGCAGTACTTC.

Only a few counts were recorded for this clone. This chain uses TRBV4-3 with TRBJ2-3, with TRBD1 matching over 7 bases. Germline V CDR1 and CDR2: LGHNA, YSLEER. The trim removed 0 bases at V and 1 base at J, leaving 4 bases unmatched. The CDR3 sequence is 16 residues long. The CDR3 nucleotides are TGCGCCAGCAGCCAAGAATTGGGGACAGGCACAGATACGCAGTATTTT. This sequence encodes CASSQELGTGTDTQYF.

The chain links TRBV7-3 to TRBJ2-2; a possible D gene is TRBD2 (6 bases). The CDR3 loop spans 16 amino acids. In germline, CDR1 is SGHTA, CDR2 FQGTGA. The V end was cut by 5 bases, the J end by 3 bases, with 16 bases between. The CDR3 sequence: CASSHKGTRYTGELFF. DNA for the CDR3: TGTGCCAGCAGCCATAAAGGGACTCGCTACACCGGGGAGCTGTTTTTT.

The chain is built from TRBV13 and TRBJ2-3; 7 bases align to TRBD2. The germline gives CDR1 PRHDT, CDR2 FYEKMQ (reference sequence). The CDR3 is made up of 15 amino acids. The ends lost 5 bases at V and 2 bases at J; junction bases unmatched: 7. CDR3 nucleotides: TGTGCCAGCAGCCCCTTAGCGGGTCTCACAGATACGCAGTATTTT. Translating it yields CASSPLAGLTDTQYF.

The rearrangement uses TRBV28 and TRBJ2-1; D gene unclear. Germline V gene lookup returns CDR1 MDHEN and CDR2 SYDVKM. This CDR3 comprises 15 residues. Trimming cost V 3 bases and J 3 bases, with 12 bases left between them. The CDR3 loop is CASSLSTYDYNEQFF. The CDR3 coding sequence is TGTGCCAGCAGTTTGAGTACTTACGACTACAATGAGCAGTTCTTC.